This T cell receptor (beta chain) was recorded in a study of robustness of blood B and T cell sequencing (dated by TCRdb to 2017 to 2018). Context from the whole study: The goal of the study was to find out how much peripheral blood is required to reliably describe the TCRbeta and IgG repertoires of an individual. For technical replicates, two replicate TCRbeta cDNA libraries were prepared from one shared RNA pool that came from a single 10 ml draw. In each of the roughly 11 independently drawn blood samples, both the TCRbeta and the IgG repertoires were quantified.

Study-wide conclusions, independent of this receptor: When technical replicate libraries were compared, nearly 95% of the top 10,000 TCRbeta clonotypes in one library also turned up in the other. The 1,000 most abundant TCRbeta clonotypes from the pooled draws were detected in every single 10 ml sample. EDTA tubes required immediate fractionation, limiting use in multi-site collections. Pooling tubes did not increase the overlap of rare TCRbeta clonotypes, which implies that much larger blood volumes would be needed to capture rare TCRbeta clonotypes. Combining 3 or 4 tubes (roughly 29-45 ml blood) brought coverage of the top 10,000 TCRbeta clonotypes close to saturation. One pair of TCRbeta libraries showed evidence of cross-contamination, likely from batch processing; the shared UMI-sequence pairs were removed. A full plateau was not reached by TCRbeta rarefaction curves, suggesting under-sequencing or many low-abundance clonotypes.

As encoded in the germline V gene, CDR1 is MGHRA while CDR2 is YSYEKL. The CDR3 numbers 14 residues from cysteine through phenylalanine. Only the CDR3 DNA is retained, 42 bases long and in frame from the first base. V and J lose 3 bases and 8 bases, and a span of 13 bases separates them. TCRbeta repertoires were quantified from mRNA rather than genomic DNA, which captures expressed receptors. Without cell sorting, buffy coat leukocytes were collected into Trizol, and RNA was extracted using the Direct-zol RNA MiniPrep Plus kit. To separate plasma, buffy coat and red blood cells, the EDTA blood tubes were centrifuged right away at 4 degrees C. Library preparation used PCR. Sequenced on an Illumina MiSeq. SMARTScribe reverse transcriptase and a 5' template-switch oligo, by which a universal priming site was added, were used for cDNA synthesis. The template-switch oligo carried a 12-nucleotide random unique molecular identifier (UMI) that tagged each cDNA molecule. Chain-specific reverse primers targeted TCRbeta transcripts during reverse transcription. Uracil DNA glycosylase treatment removed residual template-switch adapters, and cDNA was purified with a Qiagen MinElute kit. For the first PCR, KAPA HiFi HotStart ReadyMix was used for around 25 cycles, with amplification split across four 50 ul reactions containing step-out primers. Before any further amplification, the products of the first-round PCR were gel-purified. Illumina Nextera adapters were added in a second 8-cycle PCR, after which libraries were purified and pooled. A 50-nucleotide 5' read captured the UMI barcode for each TCRbeta molecule. Concerning the study's data processing: Reads were grouped by UMI into consensus reads using the MIGEC toolkit. PEAR was used to merge forward and reverse consensus reads, producing the final reads. Identical UMI-sequence pairs found in more than one library were treated as cross-sample contamination and removed by a custom decontamination script. MIGMAP, a wrapper around IgBLAST, was used for V(D)J assignment and CDR3 extraction. TCR clonotypes were defined by identical V gene, J gene and CDR3 amino acid sequence, and CDR1 and CDR2 were left unsequenced. In-frame beta chains were kept once TCRdb had trimmed the public reads at Q25 with fastp and called clones with MiXCR. Each CDR3 protein gets just one entry, which takes the most common genes and DNA from the rows behind it. The V and J calls and clone size are TCRdb's, not the authors'. This sample has approximately 1,100 distinct CDR3 sequences in its table, and 66% of those were observed once. About a third of the sample lies in the top ten.

As for this clonotype: Its target antigen remains unknown. No per-base quality is available; no much larger clone lies one base away.

The sequence joins TRBV4-1 to TRBJ1-4; TRBD1 is perhaps the D gene, given 6 matching bases. The sequencing input was peripheral blood. The origin of this receptor is a human donor in good health. The CDR3 region has the sequence CASSHGGADEKLFF. The DNA sequence is TGCGCCAGCAGCCACGGGGGCGCGGACGAAAAACTGTTTTTT.